What follows is one TCR beta chain and its context. V lost 4 bases, J lost 2 bases, and 2 bases stayed unmatched. The CDR3 has 13 residues. Germline V gives CDR1 SGHNT, CDR2 YYREEE (reference sequence). Here immunoSEQ multiplex PCR was the method, and the copy in TCRdb shows in-frame clones only, minus some. The sample carries fewer than 350,000 clones, around 87% recorded once. This sample is part of a study of blood T cell repertoires in COVID-19. Sequenced sample: peripheral blood. The J gene is TRBJ2-5, the V gene TRBV5-4; 7 nucleotides align to TRBD2. This clonotype was obtained from a woman aged 45 to 65 who had recovered from COVID-19. Here the CDR3 reads CASSRTRQETQYF. CDR3 DNA: TGTGCCAGCAGCCGGACTAGACAAGAGACCCAGTACTTC.